This T cell receptor beta chain was recorded in a study of beta chain features in type 1 diabetes. Germline V CDR1 and CDR2: SGDLS, YYNGEE. The ends lost 3 bases at V and 0 bases at J; junction bases unmatched: 11. CDR3 length: 18 residues. It was via CD45RO/CCR7/CD25/CD127/CD95/CD27 that CD4+ naive, central memory, regulatory and stem cell-like memory cells were sorted. Details on this clone: Its antigen is unknown.

Study-wide findings and caveats: Sequencing the cDNA could make cells with high TCR expression show up more than they should. A moderate, significant TCRB CDR3 shortening appeared in type 1 diabetes across four CD4+ subsets.

The entirety of the isolated RNA underwent reverse transcription, so expressed TCRB transcripts were sequenced. The study sequenced naive, central memory and regulatory T cell samples to an average of roughly 4 million reads. Clones were sequenced by immunoSEQ multiplex PCR, and TCRdb holds only the in-frame ones, with some missing. The sample contains 120,000 to 150,000 clones, 8% to 13% of which appear only once. The receptor comes from a man between 18 and 35 years old in good health. The sample comprised naive CD4+ T cells from blood. The chain employs TRBV9 and TRBJ1-3; TRBD1 matches at 8 bases. The CDR3 here is CASSEEIGDRSSGNTIYF. The CDR3 DNA is TGTGCCAGCAGCGAGGAGATCGGGGACAGGAGCTCTGGAAACACCATATATTTT.